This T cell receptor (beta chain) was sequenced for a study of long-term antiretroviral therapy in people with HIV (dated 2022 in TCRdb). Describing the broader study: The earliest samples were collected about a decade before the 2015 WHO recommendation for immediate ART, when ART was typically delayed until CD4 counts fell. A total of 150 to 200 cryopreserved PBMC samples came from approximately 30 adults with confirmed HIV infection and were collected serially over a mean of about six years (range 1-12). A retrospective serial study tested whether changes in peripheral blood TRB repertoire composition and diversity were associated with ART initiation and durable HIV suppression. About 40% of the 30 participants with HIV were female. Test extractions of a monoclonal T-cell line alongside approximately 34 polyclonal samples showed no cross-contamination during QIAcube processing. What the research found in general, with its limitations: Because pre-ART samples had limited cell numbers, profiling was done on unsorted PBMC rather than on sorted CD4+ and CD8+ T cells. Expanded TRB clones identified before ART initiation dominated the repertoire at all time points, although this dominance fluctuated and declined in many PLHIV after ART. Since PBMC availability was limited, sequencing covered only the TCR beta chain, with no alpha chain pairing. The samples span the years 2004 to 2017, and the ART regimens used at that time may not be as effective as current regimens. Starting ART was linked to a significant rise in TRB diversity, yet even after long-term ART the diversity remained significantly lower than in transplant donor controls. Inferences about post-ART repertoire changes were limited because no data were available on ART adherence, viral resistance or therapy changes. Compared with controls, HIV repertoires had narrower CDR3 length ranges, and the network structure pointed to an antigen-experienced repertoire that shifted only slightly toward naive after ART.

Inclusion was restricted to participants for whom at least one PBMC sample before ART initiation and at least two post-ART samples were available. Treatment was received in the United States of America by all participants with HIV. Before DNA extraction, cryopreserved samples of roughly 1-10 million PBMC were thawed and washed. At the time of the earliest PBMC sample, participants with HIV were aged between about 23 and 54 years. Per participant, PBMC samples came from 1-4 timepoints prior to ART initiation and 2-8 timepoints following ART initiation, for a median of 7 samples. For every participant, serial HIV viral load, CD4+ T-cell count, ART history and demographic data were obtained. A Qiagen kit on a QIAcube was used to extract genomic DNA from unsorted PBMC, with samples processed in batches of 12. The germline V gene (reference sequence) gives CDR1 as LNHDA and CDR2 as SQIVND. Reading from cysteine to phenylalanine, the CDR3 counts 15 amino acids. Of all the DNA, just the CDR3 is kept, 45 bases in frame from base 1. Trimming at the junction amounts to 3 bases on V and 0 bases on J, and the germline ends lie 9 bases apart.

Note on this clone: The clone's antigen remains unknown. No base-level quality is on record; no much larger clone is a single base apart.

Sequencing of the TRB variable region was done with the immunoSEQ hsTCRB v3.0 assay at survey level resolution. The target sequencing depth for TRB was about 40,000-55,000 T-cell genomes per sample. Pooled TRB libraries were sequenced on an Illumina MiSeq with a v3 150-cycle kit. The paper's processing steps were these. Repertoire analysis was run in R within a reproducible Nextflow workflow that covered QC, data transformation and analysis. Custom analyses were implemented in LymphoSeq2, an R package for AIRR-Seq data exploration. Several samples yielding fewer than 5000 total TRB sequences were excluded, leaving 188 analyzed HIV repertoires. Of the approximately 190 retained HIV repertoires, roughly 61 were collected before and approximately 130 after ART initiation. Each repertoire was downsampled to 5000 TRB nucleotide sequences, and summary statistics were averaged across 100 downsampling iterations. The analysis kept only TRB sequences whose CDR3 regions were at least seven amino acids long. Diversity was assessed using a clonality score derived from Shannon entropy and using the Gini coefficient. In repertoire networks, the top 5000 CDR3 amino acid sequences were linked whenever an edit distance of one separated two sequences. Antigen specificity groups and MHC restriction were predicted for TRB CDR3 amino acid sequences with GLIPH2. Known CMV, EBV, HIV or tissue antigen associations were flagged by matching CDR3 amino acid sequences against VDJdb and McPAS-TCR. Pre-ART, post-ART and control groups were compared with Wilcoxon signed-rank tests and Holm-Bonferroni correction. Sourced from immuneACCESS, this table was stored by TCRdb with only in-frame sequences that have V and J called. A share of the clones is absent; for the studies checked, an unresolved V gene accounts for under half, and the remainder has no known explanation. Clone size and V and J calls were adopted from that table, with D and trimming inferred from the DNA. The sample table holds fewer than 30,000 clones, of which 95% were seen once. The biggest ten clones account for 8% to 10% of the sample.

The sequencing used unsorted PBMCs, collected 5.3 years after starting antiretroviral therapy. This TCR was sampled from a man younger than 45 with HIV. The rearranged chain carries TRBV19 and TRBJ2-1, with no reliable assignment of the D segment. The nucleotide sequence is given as TGTGCCAGTAGTATCACTGCTACCTCCTACAATGAGCAGTTCTTC. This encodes CASSITATSYNEQFF.